The 18 T cell receptor beta chains given below trace back to one sample, sequenced in a study of technical replicates of blood from a handful of donors. Produced via immunoSEQ multiplex PCR; TCRdb's table is partial and in-frame only. Counted here are 75,000 to 90,000 clones, 95% to 98% occurring once; the ten biggest clones make up roughly 0.34%. Sequencing was performed on T cells isolated from PBMCs. The receptors originated from a human donor in good health.

V and J are TRBV5-1 and TRBJ1-2, with TRBD1 matching 9 bases. V lost 3 bases and J lost 6; bases outside the gene matches: 3. There are 13 residues in the CDR3. Germline lookup yields CDR1 SGHRS and CDR2 YFSETQ. Written as DNA, the CDR3 is TGCGCCAGCAGCTGGGACAGGGAAGATGGCTACACCTTC. This sequence encodes CASSWDREDGYTF.

The chain combines TRBV4-1 with TRBJ2-5, with D possibly matching TRBD1 (6 bases). The DNA matches TRBJ2-7 better at its end, which makes the J call doubtful. The CDR3 spans 14 residues. Looked up from germline, CDR1 is MGHRA and CDR2 is YSYEKL. CDR3 residues: CASSQDRGAYEQYF. The CDR3 DNA sequence: TGCGCCAGCAGCCAAGACAGGGGAGCCTACGAGCAGTACTTC.

The chain is built from TRBV30 and TRBJ1-1; no reliable D call. V was trimmed by 5 bases and J by 0 bases, leaving 16 bases between them. The CDR3 contains 15 residues. CDR1 GTSNPN and CDR2 SVGIG come from the germline V gene (reference sequence). The CDR3 region has the DNA TGTGCCTGGGCTGCTATGCTGGGCGTGAACACTGAAGCTTTCTTT. Encoded protein: CAWAAMLGVNTEAFF.

The chain uses TRBV4-2 and TRBJ2-7, with TRBD2 matching 13 bases. Germline CDR1 and CDR2: LGHNA and YNFKEQ. This CDR3 is 18 amino acids long. V lost 1 base, J lost 1 base, and 7 bases stayed unmatched. Here the CDR3 reads CASSQGFGLAGVSYEQYF. The CDR3 DNA reads TGTGCCAGCAGCCAAGGCTTCGGACTAGCGGGAGTTTCCTACGAGCAGTACTTC.

This clone was observed a single time. CDR3 loop: CASSFRSSGSNTGELFF. In DNA form, the CDR3 reads TGTGCCAGCAGCTTCCGATCCAGCGGGAGTAACACCGGGGAGCTGTTTTTT. The chain joins TRBV7-2 to TRBJ2-2; TRBD2 matches 8 bases. Germline V gene data show CDR1 as SGHTA and CDR2 as FQGNSA. The CDR3 totals 17 residues. V shed 3 bases and J 2 bases; nucleotides not matched to a gene: 8.

The sample holds one count of this clone. The V call is TRBV5-1, the J call TRBJ2-7; TRBD2 aligns across 9 bases. The CDR3 sequence is 14 residues long. Germline assignment: CDR1 SGHRS and CDR2 YFSETQ. The ends lost 2 bases at V and 1 base at J; junction bases unmatched: 1. The CDR3 DNA is TGCGCCAGCAGCTTTAGCGGGGGTTCCTACGAGCAGTACTTC. It codes for CASSFSGGSYEQYF.

This sequence joins TRBV4-1 and TRBJ1-1, with unresolved D. The germline gives CDR1 MGHRA, CDR2 YSYEKL. The CDR3 loop spans 13 amino acids. V was cut by 2 bases and J by 2 bases, with 6 bases left in between. Here the CDR3 DNA reads TGCGCCAGCAGCCAAAGAGGAAACACTGAAGCTTTCTTT. It encodes CASSQRGNTEAFF.

This chain joins TRBV27 and TRBJ1-2; 11 nucleotides match TRBD1. Per germline, CDR1 MNHEY and CDR2 SMNVEV (reference sequence). V shed 6 bases, J shed 4 bases, and the junction held 16 bases outside the gene matches. This CDR3 is built from 18 residues. The CDR3 coding sequence is TGTGCCAGCAGAAAATACGGACAGGGGGCCTTAGCCCTCTATGGCTACACCTTC. Protein product: CASRKYGQGALALYGYTF.

The chain joins TRBV5-1 to TRBJ2-5; perhaps TRBD2 as D (6 bases). Per the germline V gene, CDR1 is SGHRS and CDR2 is YFSETQ. The V end was cut by 4 bases, the J end by 3 bases, with 13 bases between. CDR3 length equals 14 residues. The CDR3 bases are TGCGCCAGCAGCCCCTTAGGCGGGGAAGAGACCCAGTACTTC. Residues: CASSPLGGEETQYF.

The chain links TRBV6-6 to TRBJ2-2; the match to TRBD1 covers 10 bases. This CDR3 region has 16 residues. V lost 4 bases and J lost 5; bases outside the gene matches: 7. Germline lookup yields CDR1 MNHNY and CDR2 SVGAGI (reference sequence). The CDR3 loop reads CASSSRDRGTTGELFF. DNA of the CDR3: TGTGCCAGCAGTTCCCGGGACAGGGGTACAACCGGGGAGCTGTTTTTT.

The gene calls are TRBV6-4 and TRBJ2-2; TRBD2 matches 8 bases. V was pared by 6 bases and J by 1 base, with 10 bases of the junction left unmatched. Germline-derived CDR1 and CDR2 are MRHNA and SNTAGT. The CDR3 spans 17 residues. In DNA, the CDR3 is TGTGCCAGCAGCCCCAGACTAGCGAGAATGAACACCGGGGAGCTGTTTTTT. It specifies CASSPRLARMNTGELFF.

This chain uses TRBV27 with TRBJ2-1, with 7 bases lining up with TRBD2. The junction had 8 bases not matched to a gene; V was cut back by 5 bases and J by 4 bases. The CDR3 contains 15 residues. Germline assignment: CDR1 MNHEY and CDR2 SMNVEV (reference sequence). CDR3 region: CASSALGAGYNEQFF. CDR3 nucleotides: TGTGCCAGCAGTGCCCTGGGAGCGGGGTACAATGAGCAGTTCTTC.

This clone has a single count. The chain employs TRBV30 and TRBJ2-5; D unclear. The CDR3 loop spans 13 amino acids. Germline V gene sequence: CDR1 GTSNPN, CDR2 SVGIG (reference sequence). V gave up 0 bases and J gave up 0 bases, with 5 bases separating them. CDR3: CAWSVLHQETQYF. The DNA for the CDR3 is TGTGCCTGGAGTGTACTGCACCAAGAGACCCAGTACTTC.

The chain has TRBV9 and TRBJ2-1; the match to TRBD2 covers 12 bases. CDR1 and CDR2 from the germline V gene are SGDLS and YYNGEE. V lost 8 bases and J lost 9; bases outside the gene matches: 15. There are 16 residues in the CDR3. In DNA, the CDR3 is TGTGCCAGTTACGGGAGTCTAGCGGGAGGGTTCGGTGAGCAGTTCTTC. Protein product: CASYGSLAGGFGEQFF.

V and J are TRBV6-6 and TRBJ1-5, with D possibly matching TRBD1 (5 bases). This CDR3 is 15 amino acids long. Trimming shortened V by 6 bases and J by 2 bases, and 14 bases separated the two germline ends. The germline V gene has CDR1 MNHNY and CDR2 SVGAGI (reference sequence). This chain's CDR3 is CASRDGGARNQPQHF. DNA of the CDR3: TGTGCCAGCAGGGATGGTGGGGCCCGCAATCAGCCCCAGCATTTT.

The chain uses TRBV19 and TRBJ1-1, with D tentatively TRBD1 (6 bases). Germline V gives CDR1 LNHDA, CDR2 SQIVND (reference sequence). With 2 bases removed from V and 0 bases from J, the gap between germline ends came to 7 bases. The CDR3 runs to 14 residues. The CDR3 loop is CASSIKGVNTEAFF. In DNA, the CDR3 is TGTGCCAGTAGTATAAAGGGGGTGAACACTGAAGCTTTCTTT.

This clone was detected once. CDR3 region: CASSLRLRPEAFF. CDR3 nucleotide sequence: TGTGCCAGCAGCTTACGACTAAGGCCTGAAGCTTTCTTT. This sequence joins TRBV13 and TRBJ1-1; D remains ambiguous. The CDR3 totals 13 residues. Germline CDR1 and CDR2: PRHDT and FYEKMQ (reference sequence). Trimming stripped 2 bases from V and 6 bases from J, with 10 bases between.

This clone was found once. This sequence joins TRBV4-2 and TRBJ2-1, with TRBD2 as a possible D gene (5 bases). The CDR3 length is 17 residues. The V and J ends lost 0 bases and 4 bases respectively, with 16 bases between them. Germline values: CDR1 LGHNA, CDR2 YNFKEQ. Here the CDR3 reads CASSQDLGGGYYNEQFF. The CDR3 bases are TGTGCCAGCAGCCAAGATCTTGGCGGAGGATATTACAATGAGCAGTTCTTC.